This TCR beta chain was sequenced for a study of PD-1 blockade in classical Hodgkin lymphoma. Notes on this clone: Its antigen remains unknown.

Each patient relapsed following autologous stem cell transplantation, and prior brentuximab vedotin exposure differed. The method was immunoSEQ multiplex PCR; TCRdb's version includes in-frame clones alone and lacks a portion of them. The table includes more than 85,000 clones, nearly 95% detected once. The V segment lost 0 bases and the J segment 6 bases; nucleotides outside the gene matches: 0. Germline V gene lookup returns CDR1 LNHNV and CDR2 YYDKDF (reference sequence). CDR3 length: 14 amino acids. Whole-study results and caveats: Patients with a complete response exhibited baseline diversity comparable to newly diagnosed patients. Newly diagnosed patients were reported to exhibit reduced baseline TCR diversity relative to healthy donors.

The source is a human donor with classical Hodgkin lymphoma. The material sequenced was peripheral blood mononuclear cells (PBMCs), taken before the second cycle of nivolumab. The V and J genes are TRBV15 and TRBJ2-3, with 10 bases that match TRBD2. The CDR3 sequence is CATSREGLADTQYF. The DNA for the CDR3 is TGTGCCACCAGCAGAGAGGGACTAGCGGATACGCAGTATTTT.